The TCR beta chain under discussion was sequenced for a study of cytomegalovirus exposure and HLA in healthy donors. Across the study: There were some 81 million unique TCRs (from HLA-typed donors) in an early data release.

The CDR3 spans 15 residues. Germline V CDR1 and CDR2: MNHEY, SMNVEV (reference sequence). The ends lost 6 bases at V and 4 bases at J; junction bases unmatched: 8. PCR primers comprised 60 Vbeta and 13 Jbeta primers. Clones were read by immunoSEQ multiplex PCR, and TCRdb kept only the in-frame ones, dropping some. The repertoire has 110,000 or so clones, 70% to 80% of them found once; the top ten carry around 4.2%. Sequenced input: PBMCs. The rearrangement links TRBV27 to TRBJ2-7, with 11 bases lining up with TRBD1. The TCR comes from a woman between 40 and 55 years old in good health and CMV-seropositive. The CDR3 DNA is TGTGCCAGCAGCCCCACCGGGACAGGGGGATACGAGCAGTACTTC. It encodes CASSPTGTGGYEQYF.